These T cell receptor beta chains were read from a single sample in a study of beta chain features in type 1 diabetes. Sequencing used immunoSEQ multiplex PCR; TCRdb keeps in-frame clones, though not all of them. The sample holds about 700,000 clones, around an eighth seen once. The sample was naive CD4+ T cells from blood. The receptors stem from a man younger than 30 with type 1 diabetes. CDR3s include the opening cysteine and the closing phenylalanine or tryptophan. A D gene is named only where the DNA matches it firmly. Where a row states a size, it is once, few, many or the class of an expanded clone; other rows omit it.

TRBV10-3	few	TRBD1	TRBJ2-2	TGTGCCACCGGACAGGGAAGGGACACCGGGGAGCTGTTTTTT	CATGQGRDTGELFF
TRBV7-3	-	TRBD2	TRBJ2-1	TGTGCCAGCAGCCCTCGACTAGCGGGGGACAATGAGCAGTTCTTC	CASSPRLAGDNEQFF
TRBV5-5	few	-	TRBJ1-2	TGTGCCAGCACCCCGGGGACGGAGGCAACCTTC	CASTPGTEATF
TRBV5-1	few	-	TRBJ2-2	TGCGCCAGCAGCCTAGCCGGGACACCCACCGGGGAGCTGTTTTTT	CASSLAGTPTGELFF
TRBV4-2	few	-	TRBJ1-1	TGTGCCAGCAGCCAAGAAAGGCGGACAGCTGAAGCTTTCTTT	CASSQERRTAEAFF
TRBV5-4	-	TRBD2	TRBJ2-3	TGTGCCAGCACCCCGGAGGCTAGCGGGGGGGCATGGAATACGCAGTATTTT	CASTPEASGGAWNTQYF
TRBV11-3	-	-	TRBJ1-2	TGTGCCAGCAGCTCGGCCGGGACGGTCAACTATGGCTACACCTTC	CASSSAGTVNYGYTF
TRBV21-1	-	-	TRBJ2-5	TGTGCCAGCAGCAAAGTCGGAGCGGAGACCCAGTACTTC	CASSKVGAETQYF
TRBV7-6	-	-	TRBJ2-5	TGTGCCAGCAGCTTAGTGGGCGGGATGCGAGAGACCCAGTACTTC	CASSLVGGMRETQYF
TRBV29-1	-	-	TRBJ1-1	TGCAGCGTTGGCCCGACAGAAACTGAAGCTTTCTTT	CSVGPTETEAFF
TRBV9	-	-	TRBJ1-2	TGTGCCAGCAACCCGAGGGGGGGCCATGGCTACACCTTC	CASNPRGGHGYTF
TRBV5-4	-	TRBD1	TRBJ1-4	TGTGCCAGCACCCGCGAGGGACAGAGTAATGAAAAACTGTTTTTT	CASTREGQSNEKLFF
TRBV6-5	-	-	TRBJ1-6	TGTGCCAGCGGCGCGTCTGGAGGGGGTTCACCCCTCCACTTT	CASGASGGGSPLHF
TRBV5-1	-	TRBD2	TRBJ2-5	TGCGCCAGCGCACCCGGGACTAGCGTGGGTATACAAGAGACCCAGTACTTC	CASAPGTSVGIQETQYF
TRBV23-1	-	-	TRBJ1-4	TGCGCCAGCAGACCAGACAGAAATGAAAAACTGTTTTTT	CASRPDRNEKLFF
TRBV7-3	-	-	TRBJ2-1	TGTGCCAGCAGCTCCACTAGCAATGAGCAGTTCTTC	CASSSTSNEQFF
TRBV27	-	-	TRBJ2-1	TGTGCCAGCAGTCTAATAACAAGCTCCTACAATGAGCAGTTCTTC	CASSLITSSYNEQFF
TRBV29-1	few	TRBD1	TRBJ1-2	TGCAGCGTGTCAATACGAGGACAGGGAAACTATGGCTACACCTTC	CSVSIRGQGNYGYTF
TRBV5-4	few	TRBD1	TRBJ2-7	TGTGCCAGCAGCCTCCGGGACAGCTACGAGCAGTACTTC	CASSLRDSYEQYF
TRBV4-1	-	TRBD2	TRBJ2-5	TGCGCCAGCAGCCAAGTCCGACGGGGGGGCAGGGAGACCCAGTACTTC	CASSQVRRGGRETQYF
TRBV7-9	few	-	TRBJ2-7	TGTGCCAGCAGCTCGGAAGAATCCACTGGGCAGTACTTC	CASSSEESTGQYF
TRBV5-1	-	-	TRBJ2-2	TGCGCCAGCAGCTTGGGCGGAACGAACACCGGGGAGCTGTTTTTT	CASSLGGTNTGELFF
TRBV14	-	-	TRBJ1-3	TGTGCCAGCAGCTCTGGAAACACCATATATTTT	CASSSGNTIYF
TRBV5-1	few	TRBD2	TRBJ2-7	TGCGCCAGCAGCTTGGCAGCAAGCGGGGGCTTCTGGGACGAGCAGTACTTC	CASSLAASGGFWDEQYF
TRBV7-9	few	TRBD2	TRBJ2-3	TGTGCCAGCAGCTTAGGGCGGGGGGGCGTCACAGATACGCAGTATTTT	CASSLGRGGVTDTQYF
TRBV4-1	few	TRBD1	TRBJ2-3	TGCGCCAGCAGCCTCACAGGGGAGGATACGCAGTATTTT	CASSLTGEDTQYF
TRBV30	-	TRBD1	TRBJ1-6	TGTGCCGGTAGGGGACAGGGCGATTCACCCCTCCACTTT	CAGRGQGDSPLHF
TRBV5-4	-	-	TRBJ1-2	TGTGCCAGCAGCCCCCCCCCAAGCAAAATTGGGGAAATCGGCTATGGCTACACCTTC	CASSPPPSKIGEIGYGYTF
TRBV13	few	-	TRBJ1-2	TGTGCCAGCAGCTTAGGAGGGACTGCTAACTATGGCTACACCTTC	CASSLGGTANYGYTF
TRBV20-1	-	-	TRBJ1-4	TGCAGTGCTAGGACCGGGGAAAAACTGTTTTTT	CSARTGEKLFF
TRBV4-1	once	-	TRBJ2-7	TGCGCCAGCAGCCAAGGGGACGCTTCCGTACTTTACGAGCAGTACTTC	CASSQGDASVLYEQYF
TRBV2	-	TRBD2	TRBJ2-3	TGTGCCAGCAGTGGGGGACTAGTTGGGCACACAGATACGCAGTATTTT	CASSGGLVGHTDTQYF
TRBV6-5	-	TRBD1	TRBJ1-2	TGTGCCAGCAAATATGGTGGGACAGGGGGTGGCTACACCTTC	CASKYGGTGGGYTF
TRBV4-1	-	TRBD1	TRBJ2-7	TGCGCCAGCAGCCGAAAACCGGGACAGGGGGTCGAGCAGTACTTC	CASSRKPGQGVEQYF
TRBV11-2	-	-	TRBJ2-1	TGTGCCAGCAGCCCCGTTGAATTCCGTGGCAATGAGCAGTTCTTC	CASSPVEFRGNEQFF
TRBV9	few	-	TRBJ2-1	TGTGCCAGCAGCCCCCCCCGGGCTTCTAATGAGCAGTTCTTC	CASSPPRASNEQFF
TRBV19	few	-	TRBJ2-2	TGTGCCAGTACCTTCCGGGGTAGCGGCACCGGGGAGCTGTTTTTT	CASTFRGSGTGELFF
TRBV7-2	few	TRBD2	TRBJ2-3	TGTGCCAGCAGCCCCGGACTAGCGGGGAGGGCAGATACGCAGTATTTT	CASSPGLAGRADTQYF
TRBV4-1	once	-	TRBJ2-3	TGCGCCAGCAGCCAAAAACCGGGACTGGCCCCAGATACGCAGTATTTT	CASSQKPGLAPDTQYF
TRBV10-3	few	TRBD1	TRBJ1-1	TGTGCCATCAGTGATTTCGACAGGGGGGTAACTTTCTTT	CAISDFDRGVTFF
TRBV7-9	few	TRBD1	TRBJ1-1	TGTGCCAGCAGCGCTCAGGGGGCGCCGGGGACTGAAGCTTTCTTT	CASSAQGAPGTEAFF
TRBV29-1	few	-	TRBJ2-1	TGCAGCGTTGAAGCAGGGGACCCCTACAATGAGCAGTTCTTC	CSVEAGDPYNEQFF
TRBV7-3	-	-	TRBJ2-2	TGTGCCAGCAGCTTACGATCGGACGCACCCGGGGAGCTGTTTTTT	CASSLRSDAPGELFF
TRBV20-1	-	-	TRBJ2-1	TGCAGTGCTAGAGGGGGGTATGAGCAGTTCTTC	CSARGGYEQFF
TRBV19	few	TRBD1	TRBJ2-2	TGTGCCAGTAGCTCACAGGGGACCGGGGAGCTGTTTTTT	CASSSQGTGELFF
TRBV7-3	few	TRBD1	TRBJ2-1	TGTGCCAGCAGCTTAGTCATTTCCGGGACAGGGGAAAACAATGAGCAGTTCTTC	CASSLVISGTGENNEQFF